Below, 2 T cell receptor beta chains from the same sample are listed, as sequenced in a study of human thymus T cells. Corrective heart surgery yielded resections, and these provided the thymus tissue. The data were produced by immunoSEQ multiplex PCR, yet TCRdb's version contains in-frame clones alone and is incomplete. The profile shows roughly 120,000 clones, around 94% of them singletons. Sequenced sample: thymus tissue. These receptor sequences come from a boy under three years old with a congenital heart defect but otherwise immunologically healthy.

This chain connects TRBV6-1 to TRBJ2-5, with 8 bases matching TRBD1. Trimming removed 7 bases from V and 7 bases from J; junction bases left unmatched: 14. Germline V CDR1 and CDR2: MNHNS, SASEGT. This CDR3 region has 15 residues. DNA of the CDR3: TGTGCCAGCACCGGGGACAGGTCCGAAACGGGGACCCAGTACTTC. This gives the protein CASTGDRSETGTQYF.

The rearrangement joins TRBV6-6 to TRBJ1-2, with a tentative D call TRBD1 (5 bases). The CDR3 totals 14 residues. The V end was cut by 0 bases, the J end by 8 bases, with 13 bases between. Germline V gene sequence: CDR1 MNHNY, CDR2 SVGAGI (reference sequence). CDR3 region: CASSYSLDTTGYTF. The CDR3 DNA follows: TGTGCCAGCAGTTACTCGTTGGACACGACCGGCTACACCTTC.